This TCR beta chain was captured in a study of shared clonotypes between healthy human individuals (TCRdb year 2020). Concerning the study at large: Three men and two women, aged 18 to 49 years, made up the cohort. Different laboratories and diverse techniques were used to prepare libraries and sequence TCR repertoires, to increase sequencing depth and limit assay-specific biases. For each donor, three plates each were used for CD4 naive and CD4 memory, two plates were used for CD8 naive, and one plate was used for CD8 memory. Per donor, leukapheresis produced somewhere between about 0.94 and 9.5 billion PBMCs. To estimate repertoire size and how much clonotype sharing occurs between individuals, the study deeply sequenced the blood TCR repertoires of five healthy adults. General findings and caveats noted by the study authors: The small number of donors limited the genetic and exposure-history diversity represented. Sampling was restricted to blood, and TCR repertoires in tissues likely differ from the TCR repertoires found in blood. Estimated clonotype richness was generally larger for naive than for memory subsets. Higher generation probabilities were observed for clonotypes shared by all four sorted-subset donors than for non-shared clonotypes. Even with the large sequencing depth, rarefaction of the sorted-subset datasets indicated that sequencing was incomplete. Based on pairwise subsampling, the degree of clonotype sharing among donors was expected to be affected by sequencing depth. Sharing across a few donors was observed for approximately 5% of naive CD4, 3.5% of naive CD8, 2% to 2.5% of memory CD4, and roughly 0.43% of memory CD8 clonotypes.

As regards this clone: The specificity of this receptor is unknown. Base qualities are not recorded, but no much larger clone differs from it by a single base.

Trimming removed 7 bases from V and 3 bases from J, leaving 21 bases between the germline ends. The CDR3 measures 16 amino acids from cysteine to phenylalanine. Only the CDR3 portion is preserved as DNA: 48 bases, with reading frame beginning at the first base. Reading the germline V gene gives CDR1 MDHEN and CDR2 SYDVKM. CD8 naive samples consisted of CD45RO-negative cells that were positively selected for CCR7, yielding a CD45RA+CCR7+ population without TemRA cells. The donors were healthy, HIV-negative adults who had no recently reported acute infections or vaccinations. Every donor was a Caucasian adult residing in Nashville, Tennessee, USA. Blood was collected by leukapheresis, and PBMCs were isolated by Ficoll-Histopaque density gradient centrifugation and then cryopreserved in liquid nitrogen vapor phase. Analytical flow cytometry was used to check the purity and quantity of each magnetically sorted T cell population. Genomic DNA was isolated from every sorted fraction and measured by UV absorbance on a Nanodrop 2000c.

Using the deep immunoSEQ assay, multiplex PCR amplified TCR CDR3 regions from genomic DNA. For each cell subset, the extracted genomic DNA was distributed evenly across all wells of several immunoSEQ 96-well plates, and each plate served as one replicate. For sorted subsets, 150 to 250 ng of genomic DNA, equivalent to about 30,000 T cell genomes, went into each replicate PCR. Purified libraries were measured with a Qubit 3.0 fluorometer, size-checked on a Bioanalyzer 2100, and measured again with the KAPA Library Quantification kit. Every immunoSEQ 96-well plate was sequenced on a separate single-read 150-cycle Illumina NextSeq 550 flow cell. From the authors' description of their analysis: Because the immunoSEQ output included only junctional sequences and no quality scores, the filtering could not be the same as the filtering used for full-length reads. To assign V/J genes and CDR3, sequences were annotated against IMGT germline references using PyIR, a Python wrapper for IgBLAST v1.9. Reads with weak V/J assignments (E-value above 1e-6), missing CDR3, stop codons, out-of-frame junctions, or ambiguous translated residues were removed. A V3J clonotype was defined by an identical inferred V gene, J gene, and CDR3 amino acid sequence. To compute the percentage overlap between repertoires, the number of shared unique clonotypes was divided by the size of the smaller repertoire. RTK rarefaction, the Chao1 estimator, and Recon v2.1 estimates of unobserved clonotypes were used to assess repertoire richness. OLGA was used to compute generation probabilities for all TCRbeta clonotypes that the gDNA method yielded from a handful of donors. TCRdb carries this immuneACCESS record with in-frame sequences only. Its versions omit some clonotypes, under half of them owing to an unresolved V gene in the studies checked, with the rest unexplained. Clonal size and the V and J genes are those of that table, whereas D and trimming came from the DNA. The sample includes about 680,000 clones, with 92% observed a single time. The top ten clonotypes cover about 24% of the sample.

Material: naive CD8+ T cells sorted from blood. Sample cell subset or site, as interpreted from the label and publication: CD45RA+CCR7+. The V and J genes are TRBV28 and TRBJ1-1, with TRBD1 as a weak D call on 6 bases. The clonotype was recovered from a man aged 25 to 45 in good health. The DNA sequence is as follows: TGTGCCAGCATACACGCGGCGAGGGGGTCGGACACTGAAGCTTTCTTT. Its protein is CASIHAARGSDTEAFF.